This T cell receptor beta chain appears in the sequencing data of a study of blood T cell repertoires in COVID-19. As for the study in general: Sites across the United States, Italy and Spain contributed samples from acute and convalescent COVID-19. From T cells, B-cell-depleted T cells, or PBMCs came the material, which was cDNA or gDNA.

TCRdb's copy holds only in-frame clones and misses some; the assay was immunoSEQ multiplex PCR. The data show about 150,000 clones, over 65% seen once. V lost 1 base to trimming and J lost 1 base, with 13 bases between them. The germline V gene encodes CDR1 SEHNR and CDR2 FQNEAQ (reference sequence). The CDR3 runs 16 residues. This TCR came from a man between 65 and 85 years old with acute or convalescent COVID-19. The sequencing input was peripheral blood. This chain joins TRBV7-9 and TRBJ1-1; no firm D call. The CDR3 sequence is CASSLGGLGRNTEAFF. In nucleotides, the CDR3 is TGTGCCAGCAGCTTAGGGGGATTGGGGAGGAACACTGAAGCTTTCTTT.